These 19 T cell receptor beta chains share one sample of origin, sequenced in a study of T-cell reconstitution after alpha-beta-depleted transplantation in children (dated by TCRdb to 2015 to 2016). Library creation used PCR. TCRdb records Illumina HiSeq 2500 as the sequencer. TCR libraries were prepared with molecular barcoding, using unique molecular identifiers to normalize TCRbeta repertoire quantification. TCRdb redid the processing of the public reads, applying fastp at Q25 and MiXCR, and retained in-frame beta chains. Entries that share a CDR3 protein sequence are merged under the most common genes and DNA. The sample table holds almost 400,000 distinct CDR3 sequences, of which 20% were seen once. Jointly, the top ten make up 3.8% of the sample. The sequencing here drew on PBMCs from the stem cell graft donor, taken from the stem cell graft. The receptors were gathered from a human donor who donated a stem cell graft to a child with acute myeloid leukemia.

This clonotype came up a few times. The chain couples TRBV25-1 to TRBJ2-7, with unresolved D. V shed 0 bases and J shed 3 bases, with 3 bases lying between them. The CDR3 length is 12 residues. Germline CDR1 is MGHDK and CDR2 is SYGVNS. CDR3 region: CASSEYLYEQYF. DNA for the CDR3: TGTGCCAGCAGTGAATATCTCTACGAGCAGTACTTC.

V and J are TRBV29-1 and TRBJ2-7; D possibly uses TRBD1 or TRBD2 (5 bases each). The length of the CDR3 is 14 residues. From germline, CDR1 is SQVTM and CDR2 ANQGSEA. Trimming shortened V by 4 bases and J by 3 bases, and 16 bases separated the two germline ends. The CDR3 coding sequence is TGCAGCGTTGCCCCCTTGCAGGGAGACTACGAGCAGTACTTC. Translated, it gives CSVAPLQGDYEQYF.

This clonotype was counted a few times. The chain carries TRBV7-2 and TRBJ2-7; TRBD2 might be the D (5 bases). The germline gives CDR1 SGHTA, CDR2 FQGNSA. The V end was cut by 2 bases, the J end by 3 bases, with 14 bases between. The length of the CDR3 is 15 residues. The DNA for the CDR3 is TGTGCCAGCAGCTTATTACCGACCCGGGACTACGAGCAGTACTTC. Translation: CASSLLPTRDYEQYF.

This clonotype was seen a handful of times. The chain joins TRBV5-1 to TRBJ2-5, with D unresolved. The CDR3 has 12 residues. CDR1 and CDR2 from the germline V gene are SGHRS and YFSETQ. The V and J ends lost 4 bases and 7 bases respectively, with 11 bases between them. The CDR3 is CASSPDLGTQYF. The CDR3 nucleotides read TGCGCCAGCAGCCCGGATTTGGGGACCCAGTACTTC.

The table lists this clonotype with many counts. The V gene is TRBV7-2, the J gene TRBJ2-7; 7 nucleotides line up with TRBD2. Germline V gives CDR1 SGHTA, CDR2 FQGNSA. The junction had 3 bases not matched to a gene; V was cut back by 2 bases and J by 5 bases. CDR3 length equals 13 residues. Written as DNA, the CDR3 is TGTGCCAGCAGCTTAACTAGCGCCAACGAGCAGTACTTC. Translation gives CASSLTSANEQYF.

This chain joins TRBV11-2 and TRBJ2-1; 11 nucleotides line up with TRBD1. In germline, CDR1 is SGHAT, CDR2 FQNNGV. The CDR3 is 16 amino acids. The trim removed 6 bases at V and 2 bases at J, leaving 6 bases unmatched. CDR3 DNA sequence: TGTGCCAGCAGTGACCCGGGACAGGGGGCCTACAATGAGCAGTTCTTC. Protein sequence: CASSDPGQGAYNEQFF.

This clonotype was recorded many times. V and J are TRBV29-1 and TRBJ2-1; 7 bases match TRBD1. With V trimmed by 0 bases and J by 5 bases, 22 bases remained unmatched. This CDR3 contains 20 residues. The germline V gene encodes CDR1 SQVTM and CDR2 ANQGSEA. CDR3: CSVEDLVFRGTEKRNNEQFF. CDR3 DNA sequence: TGCAGCGTTGAAGATCTAGTTTTTAGGGGGACAGAAAAGCGTAACAATGAGCAGTTCTTC.

The chain links TRBV28 to TRBJ2-7; 7 positions agree with TRBD2. Unmatched junction bases numbered 12, after V lost 1 base and J lost 3 bases. The CDR3 runs 17 residues. Germline assignment: CDR1 MDHEN and CDR2 SYDVKM. As DNA, the CDR3 is TGTGCCAGCAGTTTATATGGGGTGGGCAGGGACTACTACGAGCAGTACTTC. As protein: CASSLYGVGRDYYEQYF.

V is TRBV7-9 and J is TRBJ1-1, with D unresolved. The CDR3 runs 15 residues. Germline CDR1 is SEHNR and CDR2 is FQNEAQ (reference sequence). Trimming took 7 bases from V and 0 from J, leaving 15 bases between them. The CDR3: CASTSVGVLNTEAFF. In nucleotides, the CDR3 is TGTGCCAGCACCTCCGTCGGGGTGTTGAACACTGAAGCTTTCTTT.

In its sample, this clonotype was seen many times. V and J are TRBV29-1 and TRBJ2-7; TRBD1 aligns across 12 bases. The CDR3 length is 14 residues. Germline loops: CDR1 SQVTM, CDR2 ANQGSEA. Germline trimming cut 6 bases from V and 3 bases from J; bases unmatched to any gene: 6. The CDR3 DNA reads as TGCAGCGTACCGGGACAGGGGGCGAGCTACGAGCAGTACTTC. Translation: CSVPGQGASYEQYF.

The chain links TRBV27 to TRBJ2-7; D gene uncertain. Trimming left V 0 bases short and J 3 bases short, with 3 bases between. This CDR3 has 12 amino acids. Germline values: CDR1 MNHEY, CDR2 SMNVEV (reference sequence). CDR3 in amino acids: CASSLSYYEQYF. In DNA, the CDR3 is TGTGCCAGCAGTTTATCTTACTACGAGCAGTACTTC.

This clonotype was observed a handful of times. The chain uses TRBV6-5 and TRBJ2-5, with a tentative D call TRBD2 (5 bases). The CDR3 is made up of 13 amino acids. The germline gives CDR1 MNHEY, CDR2 SVGAGI. V was clipped by 2 bases and J by 5 bases, with 9 bases between them. The CDR3 protein is CASSYGLAETQYF. CDR3 sequence (DNA): TGTGCCAGCAGTTACGGGCTAGCTGAGACCCAGTACTTC.

The table lists this clonotype with a few counts. The chain has TRBV18 and TRBJ1-1, with TRBD1 as a possible D gene (5 bases). The V gene's germline CDR1 is KGHSH and CDR2 LQKENI. This CDR3 spans 13 amino acids. V dropped 3 bases and J dropped 4 bases, with 9 bases sitting between them. The CDR3 nucleotides are TGTGCCAGCTCACCCGAGGGACTCACTGAAGCTTTCTTT. Translation gives CASSPEGLTEAFF.

The rearrangement links TRBV5-1 to TRBJ2-1; 8 bases align to TRBD1. This CDR3 spans 15 amino acids. Trimming at V came to 4 bases and at J to 3 bases, leaving 6 bases not matched to a gene. Germline V CDR1 and CDR2: SGHRS, YFSETQ. The CDR3: CASSGGTGDYNEQFF. The CDR3 DNA sequence: TGCGCCAGCAGCGGTGGGACAGGAGACTACAATGAGCAGTTCTTC.

This chain uses TRBV5-1 with TRBJ2-7; D is unclear. Germline-derived CDR1 and CDR2 are SGHRS and YFSETQ. Trimming cost V 5 bases and J 4 bases, with 13 bases left between them. This CDR3 region has 13 residues. CDR3 in DNA: TGCGCCAGCAGTAAGGCCGGCTTTTACGAGCAGTACTTC. Its translation is CASSKAGFYEQYF.

The chain is built from TRBV20-1 and TRBJ2-5; a possible D gene is TRBD2 (5 bases). CDR1 DFQATT and CDR2 SNEGSKA come from the germline V gene (reference sequence). This CDR3 spans 11 amino acids. The ends were cut back, 5 bases at V and 2 bases at J, with 6 bases in the middle. CDR3 in amino acids: CSAGLQETQYF. CDR3 sequence (DNA): TGCAGTGCTGGACTTCAAGAGACCCAGTACTTC.

This clonotype was counted ten times or more. This chain uses TRBV5-1 with TRBJ2-7; TRBD1 might be the D (8 bases). The CDR3 is 15 residues long. Germline V gene sequence: CDR1 SGHRS, CDR2 YFSETQ. Trimming stripped 6 bases from V and 2 bases from J, with 18 bases between. DNA for the CDR3: TGCGCCAGCACCCAGGGGGGGACAGGTCCCTACGAGCAGTACTTC. Amino acids: CASTQGGTGPYEQYF.

V is TRBV28 and J is TRBJ2-3, with D tentatively TRBD2 (5 bases). The CDR3 is 14 residues long. Germline CDR1 is MDHEN and CDR2 is SYDVKM. V lost 6 bases, J lost 0 bases, and 10 bases lay in between. CDR3 protein: CASRLPGSTDTQYF. CDR3 DNA sequence: TGTGCCAGCAGACTACCGGGAAGCACAGATACGCAGTATTTT.

Only a few counts were recorded for this clonotype. The chain employs TRBV12-3 or TRBV12-4 and TRBJ2-2; 8 bases are a match to TRBD2. The CDR3 length is 16 residues. V was clipped by 5 bases and J by 6 bases; unmatched bases: 11. This CDR3 is CASSGLSGSFPGELFF. The CDR3 DNA sequence: TGTGCCAGCAGTGGGCTCAGCGGGAGTTTCCCCGGGGAGCTGTTTTTT.